A single sample is the source of the 24 T cell receptor beta chains below, sequenced in a study of read filtering for tumor transcriptome and immune sequencing. This library used around 400 ng RNA and molecular barcoded adaptors spanning alpha/delta and beta/gamma chains. TCRdb reprocessed the reads via MiXCR and lists one record per CDR3 protein. The sample records roughly 90,000 distinct CDR3 sequences, approximately 13% being singletons. What was sequenced was a population of CD138-negative cells sorted from bone marrow. The receptors derive from a donor aged 40 or older with multiple myeloma.

This clonotype was found many times. The chain recombines TRBV7-3 with TRBJ1-1; 8 bases map to TRBD1. The CDR3 has 13 residues. The V and J ends lost 5 bases and 6 bases, in that order; junction bases with no gene match: 5. CDR1 and CDR2 (germline): SGHTA, FQGTGA. CDR3 protein: CASSPTQGAEAFF. In DNA, the CDR3 is TGTGCCAGCAGCCCCACACAGGGGGCTGAAGCTTTCTTT.

In this sample, this clonotype turned up many times. V and J are TRBV7-9 and TRBJ1-4, with D possibly being TRBD1 (6 bases). Germline V gene sequence: CDR1 SEHNR, CDR2 FQNEAQ (reference sequence). Trimming left V 5 bases short and J 3 bases short, with 10 bases between. CDR3 size: 14 residues. CDR3 nucleotides: TGTGCCAGCAGCGCGGACAGTTCTAATGAAAAACTGTTTTTT. Amino acids: CASSADSSNEKLFF.

The sample holds many counts of this clonotype. The J gene is TRBJ2-1, the V gene TRBV20-1; D might be TRBD2 (5 bases). The V and J ends lost 3 bases and 3 bases respectively, with 12 bases between them. The germline V gene has CDR1 DFQATT and CDR2 SNEGSKA (reference sequence). The CDR3 has 14 residues. CDR3 loop: CSASQAGNYNEQFF. The DNA for the CDR3 is TGCAGTGCTAGCCAGGCGGGCAACTACAATGAGCAGTTCTTC.

Points on this clonotype: A single base separates this from a much larger clone, so it may be a read error. The gene calls are TRBV12-3 or TRBV12-4 and TRBJ2-7, with TRBD2 as a possible D gene (5 bases). The CDR3 runs to 12 residues. Written as DNA, the CDR3 is TGTGCCAGCAGCCCACCTTCGAGGGAGCGGTACTTC. Translated: CASSPPSRERYF.

This clonotype was seen only a few times. This chain joins TRBV2 and TRBJ2-5; unclear D gene. V shed 6 bases and J shed 1 base, with 12 bases lying between them. CDR1 is SNHLY and CDR2 is FYNNEI in the germline V gene. CDR3 length equals 14 residues. The CDR3 DNA sequence: TGTGCCAGCAGCCAGACGTACCTCCAAGAGACCCAGTACTTC. This encodes CASSQTYLQETQYF.

This clonotype was detected many times. This sequence may be a read error, since a much larger clone differs from it by one base. The V call is TRBV20-1, the J call TRBJ2-1, with D perhaps matching TRBD1 (6 bases). Per germline, CDR1 DFQATT and CDR2 SNEGSKA (reference sequence). This CDR3 has 12 amino acids. The CDR3 DNA follows: TGCAGTGCCTCAGGGGTCTACAATGGGCAGTTCTTC. It encodes CSASGVYNGQFF.

The rearrangement links TRBV20-1 to TRBJ1-4, with D unclear. This CDR3 comprises 14 residues. Trimming removed 3 bases at V and 5 bases at J, with 13 bases between. Germline CDR1 and CDR2: DFQATT and SNEGSKA (reference sequence). Written as DNA, the CDR3 is TGCAGTGCTAGCCGTGGGCCTCCAAATGAAAAACTGTTTTTT. It translates to CSASRGPPNEKLFF.

This clonotype was detected many times. At one end, the junction sequence differs from germline, possibly due to a read error. The rearrangement joins TRBV19 to TRBJ2-1; 14 bases map to TRBD2. Germline V lookup: CDR1 LNHDA, CDR2 SQIVND (reference sequence). The CDR3 has 18 residues. In nucleotides, the CDR3 is TGTGCCTGTAGTAAAGGGACTAGCGGGAGAAGCTCCTACAATGAGCAGTTCTTC. Its protein product is CACSKGTSGRSSYNEQFF.

This clonotype was seen ten or more times. The CDR3 DNA reads TGCAGTGCTCTTTCGCGGGAGAGCTCCTACAATGAGCAGTTCTTC. Its protein is CSALSRESSYNEQFF. This chain joins TRBV20-1 and TRBJ2-1; 7 bases match TRBD2. After removal of 5 bases from V and 0 bases from J, the junction contained 7 bases not matched to a gene. Germline V lookup: CDR1 DFQATT, CDR2 SNEGSKA (reference sequence). This CDR3 comprises 15 residues.

Note on this clonotype: A much bigger clone sits one base away, suggesting this may be a read error. This sequence joins TRBV5-1 and TRBJ2-7, with a weak D call TRBD1 (6 bases). This CDR3 is built from 13 residues. Germline CDR1 is SGHRS and CDR2 is YFSETQ. The CDR3 DNA reads TGCGCCAGCAGCTTGAAGGACAGTGGCGAGCCGTACTTC. Amino acids: CASSLKDSGEPYF.

The table lists this clonotype with many counts. The chain links TRBV20-1 to TRBJ1-4; the D is unclear. The CDR3 extends over 17 amino acids. Germline V gene sequence: CDR1 DFQATT, CDR2 SNEGSKA (reference sequence). The V end lost 0 bases, the J end lost 4 bases, and 18 bases lay between the germline ends. The CDR3 is CSARDLRDQSLNEKLFF. The CDR3 coding sequence is TGCAGTGCTAGAGATCTAAGGGATCAGTCCCTTAATGAAAAACTGTTTTTT.

This chain links TRBV12-3 or TRBV12-4 with TRBJ1-5; D perhaps matches TRBD1 (5 bases). With 7 bases removed from V and 9 bases from J, the gap between germline ends came to 16 bases. The CDR3 loop spans 13 amino acids. This CDR3 reads CASTASTGRPQHF. The CDR3 bases are TGTGCCAGCACCGCCTCCACGGGACGGCCCCAGCATTTT.

This clonotype was observed at least ten times. The chain employs TRBV24-1 and TRBJ2-3; a weak D match, TRBD2 (7 bases). The length of the CDR3 is 15 residues. The germline V and J ends were trimmed by 10 bases and 3 bases, with 19 bases remaining between them. The germline CDR1 and CDR2 sequences are KGHDR and SFDVKD. The CDR3: CATGRGGSGTDTQYF. The CDR3, as DNA: TGTGCCACTGGAAGGGGGGGTAGCGGGACAGATACGCAGTATTTT.

This clonotype came up many times. The chain recombines TRBV29-1 with TRBJ2-1; TRBD2 aligns across 9 bases. Germline loops: CDR1 SQVTM, CDR2 ANQGSEA. Trimming cost V 4 bases and J 1 base; bases outside gene matches: 11. The CDR3 consists of 17 residues. CDR3 in DNA: TGCAGCGTTGGCAAAGTTAGCGGGAGAAGATCCTACAATGAGCAGTTCTTC. This translates into CSVGKVSGRRSYNEQFF.

This clonotype was observed a few times. The chain combines TRBV21-1 with TRBJ1-5; TRBD1 is the table's D call and was not checked against the DNA. TRBV21-1 is assigned pseudogene status. The CDR3 is 17 residues long. CDR3: CASSKGGQAHSNQPQHF. The CDR3 bases are TGTGCCAGCAGCAAAGGGGGGCAGGCCCATAGCAATCAGCCCCAGCATTTT.

This clonotype has a count of ten or more. This sequence joins TRBV5-1 and TRBJ2-5, with D tentatively TRBD1 (6 bases). Germline CDR1 reads SGHRS; CDR2 reads YFSETQ. With 4 bases removed from V and 5 bases from J, the gap between germline ends came to 15 bases. The CDR3 consists of 14 residues. The CDR3 DNA sequence: TGCGCCAGCAGCATGGGGGCGGAAGGCGAGACCCAGTACTTC. Translating it yields CASSMGAEGETQYF.

In the case of this clonotype: One base away lies a much larger clone, so this may be a sequencing read error. The J gene is TRBJ2-5, the V gene TRBV29-1; D is unresolved. The CDR3 sequence is 12 residues long. CDR1 is SQVTM, CDR2 ANQGSEA, per germline. CDR3 loop: CSVERSQETRYF. In DNA, the CDR3 is TGCAGCGTTGAAAGAAGTCAAGAGACCCGGTACTTC.

This clonotype was seen many times. CDR3 nucleotide sequence: TGCGCCAGCAGCTTTGGGACAGGGGGTACCAATGAGCAGTTCTTC. Its protein is CASSFGTGGTNEQFF. The chain recombines TRBV5-1 with TRBJ2-1; 11 nucleotides match TRBD1. The V gene's germline CDR1 is SGHRS and CDR2 YFSETQ. The V gene end was trimmed by 2 bases and the J gene end by 6 bases; junction bases not matched to a gene: 4. The length of the CDR3 is 15 residues.

This clonotype was picked up one time. This chain uses TRBV28 with TRBJ2-5; D may match TRBD1 or TRBD2 (5 bases each). The CDR3 runs to 13 residues. CDR1 MDHEN and CDR2 SYDVKM come from the germline V gene. Trimming cost V 7 bases and J 5 bases, with 14 bases left between them. CDR3 nucleotides: TGTGCCAGCAAACCGGGACCCGCGGAGACCCAGTACTTC. This encodes CASKPGPAETQYF.

Note on this clonotype: The junction shows a germline mismatch at one end, possibly a read error. The chain joins TRBV10-3 to TRBJ1-4; 10 bases are a match to TRBD1. This CDR3 contains 15 residues. Looked up from germline, CDR1 is ENHRY and CDR2 is SYGVKD. The CDR3 DNA is TGTGCCAGCAGTTACTCCGGACAGGGGGGGGAAAAACTGTTTTTT. Translation gives CASSYSGQGGEKLFF.

Turning to this clonotype: A much more abundant neighbour one base away suggests this may be a read error. Likely a read error: the CDR3 ends without its conserved phenylalanine or tryptophan. V gene TRBV2 combines with J gene TRBJ2-3; no clear D. Trimming cost V 2 bases and J 6 bases, with 3 bases left between them. Germline assignment: CDR1 SNHLY and CDR2 FYNNEI. The CDR3 length is 11 residues. CDR3 region: CASSEQDTQYL. The CDR3 DNA is TGTGCCAGCAGTGAACAGGATACGCAGTATCTT.

The table lists this clonotype with many counts. V usage is TRBV5-1 and J usage is TRBJ1-4; TRBD1 agrees at 7 bases. The V gene's germline CDR1 is SGHRS and CDR2 YFSETQ. This CDR3 region has 17 residues. The V segment lost 0 bases and the J segment 7 bases; nucleotides outside the gene matches: 12. CDR3: CASSLAAIQGTAEKLFF. The CDR3 DNA is TGCGCCAGCAGCTTGGCGGCAATACAGGGGACCGCTGAAAAACTGTTTTTT.

There are many counts of this clonotype. J is TRBJ2-3 and V is TRBV5-1; D call uncertain. The germline V gene has CDR1 SGHRS and CDR2 YFSETQ. With 2 bases removed from V and 2 bases from J, the gap between germline ends came to 12 bases. This CDR3 is 15 amino acids long. The CDR3 DNA reads TGCGCCAGCAGCTTCGGGCACTCGACCACAGATACGCAGTATTTT. This sequence encodes CASSFGHSTTDTQYF.

In regard to this clonotype: This clone may be a read error of a much larger clone one base away. Here the CDR3 reads CGVGAGNQPQHF. Here the CDR3 DNA reads TGCGGCGTTGGGGCAGGGAATCAGCCCCAGCATTTT. This rearrangement joins TRBV29-1 to TRBJ1-5; perhaps TRBD1 as D (5 bases). Germline V gives CDR1 SQVTM, CDR2 ANQGSEA. The CDR3 length is 12 residues. The whole variable domain, filled in from reference TRBV29-1 and TRBJ1-5, reads SAVISQKPSRDICQRGTSLTIQCQVDSQVTMMFWYRQQPGQSLTLIATANQGSEATYESGFVIDKFPISRPNLTFSTLTVSNMSPEDSSIYLCGVGAGNQPQHFGDGTRLSIL.